Following are 9 T cell receptor beta chains from one sample sequenced in a study of glioma-infiltrating T cells. The iRepertoire nested amplicon-rescue multiplex PCR amplified TCR alpha and beta CDR3s from RNA. One entry per CDR3 protein results from TCRdb running MiXCR on the multiplex PCR reads. The table includes fewer than 200,000 distinct CDR3 sequences, roughly 45% detected once. The sequencing input was glioma tissue, nonneoplastic brain tissue, or PBMCs (not recorded which). Receptor source: a human donor with low-grade glioma or glioblastoma, undergoing nonglioma brain surgery, or in good health (not recorded which).

This sequence joins TRBV2 and TRBJ2-3, with 7 bases fitting TRBD1. This CDR3 comprises 15 residues. Germline V gene data show CDR1 as SNHLY and CDR2 as FYNNEI. The trim removed 5 bases at V and 6 bases at J, leaving 11 bases unmatched. The CDR3 loop is CASSPDRPELDTQYF. In nucleotides, the CDR3 is TGTGCCAGCAGTCCGGACAGGCCAGAATTGGATACGCAGTATTTT.

About this clonotype itself: This may be a read error: a much more frequent sequence differs by one nucleotide. This chain joins TRBV2 and TRBJ2-1; TRBD2 aligns across 11 bases. Losses at the gene ends were 7 bases for V and 7 bases for J; bases not matched to a gene: 9. This CDR3 comprises 15 residues. CDR1 is SNHLY and CDR2 is FYNNEI in the germline V gene. The CDR3 nucleotides read TGTGCCAGCACGGGGACTAGCGGCCAAAAGAATGAGCAGTTCTTC. Amino acids: CASTGTSGQKNEQFF.

Of note for this clonotype: A read error may explain this, as a much larger clone is one base away. The rearrangement joins TRBV14 to TRBJ2-1; D gene ambiguous. The CDR3 runs 12 residues. CDR1 and CDR2 (germline): SGHDN, FVKESK. The CDR3: CASSPSYNEKFF. The CDR3 bases are TGTGCCAGCAGCCCCTCCTACAATGAGAAGTTCTTC.

This clonotype has only a few counts. The chain is built from TRBV20-1 and TRBJ2-6, with TRBD2 as a possible D gene (5 bases). Germline CDR1 is DFQATT and CDR2 is SNEGSKA (reference sequence). With 7 bases removed from V and 1 base from J, the gap between germline ends came to 5 bases. The CDR3 covers 12 residues. The CDR3 here is CSGGSGANVLTF. The CDR3 DNA sequence: TGCAGTGGAGGGTCTGGGGCCAACGTCCTGACTTTC.

The chain uses TRBV5-5 and TRBJ2-3, with D maybe TRBD2 (6 bases). From germline, CDR1 is SGHKS and CDR2 YYEKEE (reference sequence). The V gene lost 1 base and the J gene lost 3 bases, with 15 bases spanning the gap. The CDR3 is made up of 16 amino acids. CDR3 region: CASSLPSVGSTDTQYF. DNA of the CDR3: TGTGCCAGCAGCTTGCCTAGCGTCGGGTCAACAGATACGCAGTATTTT. The variable domain in full, with the rest retrieved from reference TRBV5-5 and TRBJ2-3, is DAGVTQSPTHLIKTRGQQVTLRCSPISGHKSVSWYQQVLGQGPQFIFQYYEKEERGRGNFPDRFSARQFPNYSSELNVNALLLGDSALYLCASSLPSVGSTDTQYFGPGTRLTVL.

Turning to this clonotype: A much larger clone lies one base from this, so it may be a read error. The genes are TRBV20-1 and TRBJ1-6; no firm D call. The CDR3 sequence is 17 residues long. The V end was cut by 1 base, the J end by 8 bases, with 21 bases between. Germline CDR1 DFQATT, CDR2 SNEGSKA (reference sequence). CDR3 loop: CSARVRDQWRNHSPLHF. In DNA form, the CDR3 reads TGCAGTGCTAGAGTGAGGGATCAGTGGAGGAACCATTCACCCCTCCACTTT.

As regards this clonotype: The junction does not match germline at one end; this may be a read error. The V call is TRBV28, the J call TRBJ2-1; 7 bases align to TRBD2. This CDR3 region has 16 residues. Per germline, CDR1 MDHEN and CDR2 SYDVKM. CDR3 bases: TGCGCCAGCAGTGAGATGGTAGCGGGCCTCTCCAATGAGCAGTTCTTC. It translates to CASSEMVAGLSNEQFF.

This clonotype was counted a single time. This may be a read error: a much more frequent sequence differs by one nucleotide. This chain links TRBV11-2 with TRBJ2-3; weak D call: TRBD2 (6 bases). The germline V gene has CDR1 SGHAT and CDR2 FQNNGV. V dropped 5 bases and J dropped 2 bases, with 14 bases sitting between them. CDR3 length: 15 amino acids. CDR3 sequence reads: CASSRVGGLTDTQYF. The CDR3 DNA is TGTGCCAGCAGCCGAGTGGGGGGACTCACAGATACGCAGTATTTT.

This clonotype turned up a few times. The chain has TRBV14 and TRBJ2-7; perhaps D is TRBD1 or TRBD2 (5 bases each). CDR1 is SGHDN, CDR2 FVKESK, per germline. V dropped 0 bases and J dropped 9 bases, with 9 bases sitting between them. The CDR3 is made up of 12 amino acids. CDR3 DNA sequence: TGTGCCAGCAGCCAAGAGGGGGTTGTGCAGTACTTC. It encodes CASSQEGVVQYF. The variable domain in full, with the rest retrieved from reference TRBV14 and TRBJ2-7, is EAGVTQFPSHSVIEKGQTVTLRCDPISGHDNLYWYRRVMGKEIKFLLHFVKESKQDESGMPNNRFLAERTGGTYSTLKVQPAELEDSGVYFCASSQEGVVQYFGPGTRLTVT.